This T cell receptor beta chain was found in a study of blood T cell repertoires in COVID-19. Study overall: Spain, Italy and the United States supplied samples that represented acute and convalescent COVID-19. Nucleic acid was either cDNA or gDNA, and it came from T cells, B-cell-depleted T cells, or PBMCs.

The CDR3 runs 17 residues. Germline V gene lookup returns CDR1 KGHSH and CDR2 LQKENI. V lost 4 bases, J lost 1 base, and 9 bases stayed unmatched. In the original processing: Nucleated cell counts were estimated from reference gene primer amplification. The assay was immunoSEQ multiplex PCR, and TCRdb's table has in-frame clones only and misses some. The V and J calls and the clone size are those of that table, but D and trimming were determined from the DNA. In the table there are tens of thousands of clones, roughly 80% of which are singletons. The sequence derives from a human donor in a cohort sampled during active COVID-19. Sequenced input: peripheral blood. The V call is TRBV18, the J call TRBJ2-3; 9 nucleotides agree with TRBD2. The CDR3 reads CASSLYAASGGTDTQYF. DNA for the CDR3: TGTGCCAGCTCACTATATGCGGCTAGCGGGGGCACAGATACGCAGTATTTT.